The entry below gives a single TCR beta chain sequence along with its context. Its antigen is undetermined. This sample is part of a study of T cell repertoires in cytomegalovirus infection. Whole-study context: The authors relied on CMV epitopes, both recently identified HLA-C-restricted and well-studied HLA-B-restricted. CMV infection together with matching HLA type was indicated by public TCR beta signatures. Study-wide findings and caveats: Predominance within the ex vivo response was attributable to HLA-C-restricted CMV-specific TCR beta clonotypes.

Trimming took 8 bases from V and 1 from J, leaving 15 bases between them. CDR3 length equals 15 residues. Germline assignment: CDR1 WNHNN and CDR2 SYGVQD (reference sequence). Each CDR3 protein gets one entry after TCRdb re-called the reads with MiXCR. The sample consists of about 89,000 distinct CDR3 sequences, 25% to 30% of them appearing once. The chain employs TRBV10-1 and TRBJ2-4, with D perhaps TRBD2 (6 bases). This sequence originates from a human donor in good health (CMV status not recorded). Some clones in this sample may be carry-over from other donors' samples. The sequenced sample was CD8+ T cells from cultured PBMCs, obtained from culture after CMV antigen stimulation. CDR3 DNA: TGCGCCAGCCCTTGGTCCGGAGGGGCCAAAAACATTCAGTACTTC. Translating gives CASPWSGGAKNIQYF.